This entry lists 4 T cell receptor beta chains sequenced from one sample in a study of cytomegalovirus exposure and HLA in healthy donors. The primer mix had 60 Vbeta and 13 Jbeta primers. The protocol was immunoSEQ multiplex PCR, while the TCRdb copy is restricted to in-frame clones and leaves out a portion. The sample shows 110,000 to 150,000 clones, roughly 9.4% of them seen only once. Sequencing input: PBMCs. The receptors derive from a male donor in good health and CMV-seronegative.

The chain carries TRBV6-7 and TRBJ2-5; TRBD2 might be the D (6 bases). TRBV6-7 is given ORF status, its function remaining uncertain. The CDR3 is 19 residues long. With 5 bases removed from V and 4 bases from J, the gap between germline ends came to 29 bases. CDR3 nucleotides: TGTGCCAGCAGTGAGGTCGGGGCCTTAGCGGAGAGCTTGACAGAGACCCAGTACTTC. This sequence encodes CASSEVGALAESLTETQYF.

The chain couples TRBV27 to TRBJ1-2; D gene unclear. The CDR3 has 12 amino acids. In germline, CDR1 is MNHEY, CDR2 SMNVEV (reference sequence). V lost 1 base and J lost 8, with 8 bases in between. The DNA for the CDR3 is TGTGCCAGCAGTTTATTCGGAGAAGGCTACACCTTC. This gives the protein CASSLFGEGYTF.

This clone showed up just a few times. The chain joins TRBV19 to TRBJ1-1; possible D gene TRBD1, 6 bases. Germline V gene data show CDR1 as LNHDA and CDR2 as SQIVND (reference sequence). V shed 5 bases and J shed 1 base, with 11 bases lying between them. This CDR3 is 14 amino acids long. The CDR3 loop is CASSAGTPNTEAFF. CDR3 nucleotide sequence: TGTGCCAGTAGTGCCGGGACACCGAACACTGAAGCTTTCTTT.

This clone was seen only a few times. CDR3 coding DNA: TGCGCCAGCAGCCAAGACAGGACACCTTCCTACGAGCAGTACTTC. Its protein product is CASSQDRTPSYEQYF. This chain links TRBV4-3 with TRBJ2-7; possible D gene TRBD1, 5 bases. The CDR3 has 15 amino acids. The V gene's germline CDR1 is LGHNA and CDR2 YSLEER. Trimming left V 0 bases short and J 1 base short, with 10 bases between.